Presented here are 2 T cell receptor beta chains from one specimen sequenced in a study of T cells in tumors after PD-1 blockade. The table came from immunoSEQ multiplex PCR; TCRdb's copy has only in-frame clones and leaves some out. The repertoire holds around 12,000 clones, with roughly two thirds as singletons. The sequencing here drew on tumor tissue, taken before anti-PD-1 treatment. These TCRs come from a human donor with basal cell carcinoma.

The gene calls are TRBV7-3 and TRBJ2-3; 8 nucleotides match TRBD2. Per germline, CDR1 SGHTA and CDR2 FQGTGA. Trimming took 5 bases from V and 6 from J; bases not matched to a gene: 1. The CDR3 covers 12 residues. CDR3 region: CASSPSGDTQYF. CDR3 in DNA: TGTGCCAGCAGCCCTAGCGGGGATACGCAGTATTTT.

This chain uses TRBV28 with TRBJ2-5; D unclear. V was shortened by 5 bases and J by 2 bases, with 15 bases between the two germline ends. Germline CDR1 is MDHEN and CDR2 is SYDVKM. The CDR3 sequence is 15 residues long. The CDR3 DNA reads TGTGCCAGCAGTGCCTCAGATAACCAACAAGAGACCCAGTACTTC. Protein: CASSASDNQQETQYF.